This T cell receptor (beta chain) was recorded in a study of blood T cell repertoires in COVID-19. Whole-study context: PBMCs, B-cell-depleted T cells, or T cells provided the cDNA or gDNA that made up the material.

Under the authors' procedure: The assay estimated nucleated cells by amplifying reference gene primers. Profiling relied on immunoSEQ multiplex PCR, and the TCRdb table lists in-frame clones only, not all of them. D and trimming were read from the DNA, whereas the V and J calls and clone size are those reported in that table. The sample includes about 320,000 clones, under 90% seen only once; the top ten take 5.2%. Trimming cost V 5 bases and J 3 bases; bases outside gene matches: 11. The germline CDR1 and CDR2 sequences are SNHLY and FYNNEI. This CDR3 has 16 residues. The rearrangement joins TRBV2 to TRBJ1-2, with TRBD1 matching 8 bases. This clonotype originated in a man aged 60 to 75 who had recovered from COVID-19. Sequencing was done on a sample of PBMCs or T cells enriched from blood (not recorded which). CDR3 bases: TGTGCCAGCAGTAAACTTTTACCGACAGGGGACTATGGCTACACCTTC. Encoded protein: CASSKLLPTGDYGYTF.